A selection of T cell receptor beta chains follows, all from one sample in a study of control samples from healthy donors and cancer patients. Using immunoSEQ multiplex PCR, the repertoire was profiled, and TCRdb retains in-frame clones only, with some absent. The sample carries tens of thousands of clones, approximately 88% recorded once. Material for sequencing was PBMCs. The receptors were gathered from a woman between 45 and 65 years old with colorectal cancer. Both conserved end residues are part of each CDR3. A D gene is named only where the DNA matches it firmly.

D | V | CDR3
- | TRBV5-1 | CASSLDKGMEPQHF
TRBD2 | TRBV10-3 | CATQAIAGATDTQYF
- | TRBV28 | CASSSHGATQETQYF
- | TRBV10-2 | CASSAGGRNGYTF
TRBD1 | TRBV3-1/TRBV3-2 | CASSQQGAEGYTF
- | TRBV3-1/TRBV3-2 | CASMQTGADEQFF
- | TRBV4-3 | CACCRDSQGTGANVLTF
TRBD1 | TRBV18 | CASSPSGQGNNSPLHF
TRBD1 | TRBV12-5 | CASGLRQGKPGELFF
- | TRBV12-5 | CASGLALTWDNNYGYTF
- | TRBV28 | CASSLGVQETQYF
TRBD2 | TRBV3-1/TRBV3-2 | CASSQGAGGRETQYF
- | TRBV28 | CASRGASNQPQHF
- | TRBV11-1 | CASSSGGGEQFF
- | TRBV28 | CASRNSGSFSSGNTIYF
- | TRBV11-3 | CASSSGGGATEAFF
- | TRBV3-1/TRBV3-2 | CASSQAGGPRETQYF
- | TRBV9 | CASSVGIYNEQFF
TRBD1 | TRBV6-1 | CASSDPGQGGKLFF
- | TRBV19 | CASSTDYISTDTQYF
- | TRBV27 | CASGPRMDQETQYF
- | TRBV11-1 | CASSLAPTGFSGELFF
TRBD1 | TRBV5-6 | CASINVRTGGQETQYF
- | TRBV28 | CASSFQKGVSHTQYF
- | TRBV2 | CASSPQGSGNQPQHF
- | TRBV6-4 | CASSERASTEAFF
TRBD2 | TRBV24-1 | CATSAISGGPTQYF
- | TRBV2 | CASSPQDHQYF
TRBD1 | TRBV25-1 | CASSPRDRGTDTQYF
- | TRBV5-4 | CASTRTPGDTEAFF
TRBD1 | TRBV5-1 | CASSLTGGNQPQHF
- | TRBV5-1 | CASSQTVKNTEAFF
TRBD2 | TRBV14 | CASSRVTSGGGNEQFF
TRBD1 | TRBV7-2 | CASSPTGTGVTEAFF
- | TRBV10-3 | CAVRGNEQFF
- | TRBV30 | CAWKGRGDVDTQYF
- | TRBV7-2 | CASSSKSTYGYTF
- | TRBV2 | CASSVGGLGNQPQHF
TRBD2 | TRBV6-4 | CASSDSATSGGVYNEQFF
- | TRBV6-2/TRBV6-3 | CASSLFQGWETQYF
TRBD1 | TRBV7-3 | CASSPTSGTVYNEQFF
- | TRBV6-1 | CASSVQGGFDSNQPQHF
TRBD1 | TRBV4-3 | CASSQDGQGWDTIYF
- | TRBV5-6 | CASSLVSPNTGELFF
TRBD2 | TRBV7-2 | CASSFSGGAEDTQYF
TRBD1 | TRBV5-1 | CASSSDRGAGYTF
TRBD1 | TRBV9 | CASSVGGQVGDTQYF
TRBD1 | TRBV30 | CARGQGAGGYTF
TRBD1 | TRBV19 | CASSLTGGVATGELFF
TRBD1 | TRBV20-1 | CSASSRDREGEAFF
TRBD1 | TRBV4-1 | CASSLGTTGNEKLFF
- | TRBV21-1 | CASSKALVFF
TRBD2 | TRBV11-3 | CASSPGGSGGAGEQFF